These T cell receptor beta chains were read from a single sample in a study of blood T cell repertoires in COVID-19. Method: immunoSEQ multiplex PCR; TCRdb's copy keeps in-frame clones and lacks some. The sample lists about 220,000 clones, 70% to 85% seen once, with approximately 3.6% in the top ten. Sequences were obtained from PBMCs or T cells enriched from blood (not recorded which). These receptors were collected from a woman aged 60-75 years who had recovered from COVID-19. The CDR3 runs from the conserved cysteine through the conserved F or W. D genes are given only for firm matches. Expanded clones get a size class; other rows say once, few or many, or leave the size out.

>TRBV3-1/TRBV3-2|TRBJ2-1|few|TRBD2
CASGTSGGTYNEQFF
TGTGCCAGCGGGACTAGCGGGGGTACCTACAATGAGCAGTTCTTC
>TRBV24-1|TRBJ2-3|once|TRBD2
CATSGPGLAGAPGGDTQYF
TGTGCCACCAGTGGGCCCGGACTAGCGGGGGCCCCGGGGGGAGATACGCAGTATTTT
>TRBV3-1/TRBV3-2|TRBJ2-3|.|.
CASSQIDTQYF
TGTGCCAGCAGTCAGATTGATACGCAGTATTTT
>TRBV5-1|TRBJ2-1|.|TRBD2
CASSPGGTASSYNEQFF
TGCGCCAGCAGCCCGGGGGGGACCGCGAGCTCCTACAATGAGCAGTTCTTC
>TRBV6-2/TRBV6-3|TRBJ2-5|few|TRBD2
CASSYGSLAGDGGETQYF
TGTGCCAGCAGTTACGGGAGCCTAGCGGGGGATGGGGGAGAGACCCAGTACTTC
>TRBV2|TRBJ1-2|.|.
CASTARGGGSNGYTF
TGTGCCAGCACCGCGAGGGGGGGAGGGAGTAATGGCTACACCTTC
>TRBV5-3|TRBJ1-5|once|.
CARSKKDSENQPQHF
TGTGCCAGAAGCAAAAAGGACTCCGAGAATCAGCCCCAGCATTTT
>TRBV30|TRBJ1-1|.|TRBD1
CAWREYGTVNTEAFF
TGTGCCTGGAGAGAATACGGGACAGTGAACACTGAAGCTTTCTTT
>TRBV25-1|TRBJ2-1|.|TRBD2
CASSGRGSYNEQFF
TGTGCCAGTAGCGGGAGAGGATCCTACAATGAGCAGTTCTTC
>TRBV6-4|TRBJ2-3|.|.
CASSAGGSSTDTQYF
TGTGCCAGCAGTGCCGGGGGTTCAAGCACAGATACGCAGTATTTT
>TRBV5-1|TRBJ1-1|.|.
CASSSRSGVYTEAFF
TGCGCCAGCAGCTCCAGGTCAGGGGTGTACACTGAAGCTTTCTTT
>TRBV25-1|TRBJ2-2|once|TRBD1
CASSPLGRGLLNTGELFF
TGTGCCAGCAGTCCCCTCGGCAGGGGGCTCCTTAACACCGGGGAGCTGTTTTTT
>TRBV6-2/TRBV6-3|TRBJ1-1|few|TRBD1
CASSCLLQTGQTNTEAFF
TGTGCCAGCAGTTGCCTACTACAGACGGGACAGACGAACACTGAAGCTTTCTTT
>TRBV27|TRBJ2-1|.|.
CASKAVGLIDNNEQFF
TGTGCCAGCAAAGCTGTGGGACTGATTGATAACAATGAGCAGTTCTTC
>TRBV7-2|TRBJ1-5|.|.
CASSLGARGWEPQHF
TGTGCCAGCAGCTTAGGAGCCAGGGGATGGGAGCCCCAGCATTTT
>TRBV6-6|TRBJ1-2|.|TRBD1
CASRPRQGSIYGYTF
TGTGCCAGCAGACCCCGACAGGGAAGCATCTATGGCTACACCTTC
>TRBV11-3|TRBJ1-6|.|.
CASSRSGDHNSPLHF
TGTGCCAGCAGCCGGTCAGGGGACCATAATTCACCCCTCCACTTT
>TRBV7-8|TRBJ1-5|.|.
CASSLAREGQPQHF
TGTGCCAGCAGCTTAGCCCGGGAGGGACAGCCCCAGCATTTT
>TRBV21-1|TRBJ2-5|once|.
CASRGYGGQETQYF
TGTGCCAGCCGAGGTTACGGGGGACAAGAGACCCAGTACTTC
>TRBV11-2|TRBJ2-3|.|TRBD2
CASSLLAGGRTDTQYF
TGTGCCAGCAGCTTATTAGCGGGAGGAAGAACAGATACGCAGTATTTT
>TRBV9|TRBJ2-7|.|TRBD2
CASSAGTTYEQYF
TGTGCCAGCAGCGCCGGGACTACCTACGAGCAGTACTTC
>TRBV25-1|TRBJ1-2|.|TRBD1
CASSEYLTGGGYGYTF
TGTGCCAGCAGTGAATATTTGACAGGGGGCGGCTATGGCTACACCTTC
>TRBV6-5|TRBJ2-1|once|TRBD2
CASSYRREGPVRFF
TGTGCCAGCAGTTATCGACGGGAGGGCCCTGTGAGGTTCTTC
>TRBV6-5|TRBJ1-1|.|TRBD1
CASGQGARGTEAFF
TGTGCCAGTGGACAGGGGGCACGAGGCACTGAAGCTTTCTTT
>TRBV18|TRBJ1-4|.|.
CASSPDLANEKLFF
TGTGCCAGCTCACCGGACTTGGCTAATGAAAAACTGTTTTTT
>TRBV5-1|TRBJ2-7|.|TRBD2
CASSFGSGGIYEQYF
TGCGCCAGCAGCTTCGGGAGCGGGGGGATCTACGAGCAGTACTTC
>TRBV5-1|TRBJ2-4|.|TRBD1
CASSPYGTGNIQYF
TGCGCCAGCAGCCCGTACGGGACAGGAAACATTCAGTACTTC
>TRBV9|TRBJ2-1|.|TRBD2
CASTPSGGSYNEQFF
TGTGCCAGCACCCCCAGCGGGGGCTCCTACAATGAGCAGTTCTTC
>TRBV6-2/TRBV6-3|TRBJ2-2|.|.
CASSWAGTNTGELFF
TGTGCCAGCAGTTGGGCGGGGACGAACACCGGGGAGCTGTTTTTT
>TRBV20-1|TRBJ1-2|.|TRBD1
CSASKDGTGEFGYGYTF
TGCAGTGCTAGTAAAGACGGGACAGGGGAGTTTGGCTATGGCTACACCTTC
>TRBV10-1|TRBJ1-5|few|.
CASSEWADQPQHF
TGCGCCAGCAGTGAGTGGGCCGATCAGCCCCAGCATTTT
>TRBV2|TRBJ1-1|.|.
CASSDLGIPNTEAFF
TGTGCCAGCAGTGATCTGGGCATCCCGAACACTGAAGCTTTCTTT
>TRBV5-4|TRBJ1-6|few|TRBD1
CASSLSGTGGGNSPLHF
TGTGCCAGCAGCTTGTCCGGGACAGGGGGCGGTAATTCACCCCTCCACTTT
>TRBV12-3/TRBV12-4|TRBJ2-7|many|.
CAPGTDLYEQYF
TGTGCCCCCGGAACAGATTTATACGAGCAGTACTTC
>TRBV7-3|TRBJ2-1|.|.
CASSSGQNLYNEQFF
TGTGCCAGCAGCTCCGGACAGAACCTATACAATGAGCAGTTCTTC
>TRBV6-5|TRBJ2-5|.|.
CASSRQGGQETQYF
TGTGCCAGCAGTCGGCAGGGTGGACAAGAGACCCAGTACTTC
>TRBV30|TRBJ2-3|.|.
CAWGEPLLTDTQYF
TGTGCCTGGGGGGAGCCTCTCTTAACAGATACGCAGTATTTT
>TRBV5-1|TRBJ2-7|.|TRBD1
CASSLVSGGLYEQYF
TGCGCCAGCAGCTTGGTGTCAGGGGGATTATACGAGCAGTACTTC
>TRBV7-6|TRBJ1-1|.|.
CASSGTLGGHGTEAFF
TGTGCCAGCAGCGGAACATTGGGGGGGCACGGCACTGAAGCTTTCTTT
>TRBV11-2|TRBJ2-5|once|TRBD1
CASSRTGGVFQETQYF
TGTGCCAGCAGCAGAACAGGGGGAGTTTTCCAAGAGACCCAGTACTTC
>TRBV12-3/TRBV12-4|TRBJ1-2|.|TRBD1
CASIGTGIHGYTF
TGTGCCAGCATTGGGACAGGGATCCATGGCTACACCTTC